These 19 T cell receptor beta chains originate from one sample sequenced in a study of cytomegalovirus exposure and HLA in healthy donors. This PCR relied on a set of 60 Vbeta primers and 13 Jbeta primers. Only in-frame clones appear in the TCRdb table, and some are missing; sequencing was by immunoSEQ multiplex PCR. The sample gives 35,000 to 40,000 clones, 90% of which show up once; roughly 2.6% is in the top ten. Sequencing was carried out using PBMCs. These TCRs come from a woman younger than 35 in good health and CMV-seronegative.

The chain is built from TRBV2 and TRBJ2-7; TRBD2 matches 7 bases. Per germline, CDR1 SNHLY and CDR2 FYNNEI. J lost 3 bases, V lost 8 bases, and 4 bases had no gene match. This CDR3 comprises 12 residues. As DNA, the CDR3 is TGTGCCAGCCTGGCGGGGGTCTACGAGCAGTACTTC. This sequence encodes CASLAGVYEQYF.

V gene TRBV5-1 combines with J gene TRBJ1-5, with D perhaps TRBD1 (5 bases). Trimming pared 2 bases from V and 4 bases from J, leaving 10 bases between. The CDR3 spans 14 residues. Germline-derived CDR1 and CDR2 are SGHRS and YFSETQ. CDR3 sequence reads: CASSFSGPNQPQHF. In nucleotides, the CDR3 is TGCGCCAGCAGCTTCTCAGGGCCTAATCAGCCCCAGCATTTT.

J is TRBJ2-2 and V is TRBV11-2; 8 bases agree with TRBD1. This CDR3 region has 16 residues. V was clipped by 2 bases and J by 4 bases; unmatched bases: 6. Germline CDR1 reads SGHAT; CDR2 reads FQNNGV. The CDR3 is CASSLRQGIFTGELFF. CDR3 coding DNA: TGTGCCAGCAGCTTAAGACAGGGGATATTCACCGGGGAGCTGTTTTTT.

In its sample, this clone was seen once. The CDR3, as DNA: TGTGCCAGCAACTCCGGGACAGGGCTCTCTGGAAACACCATATATTTT. Translated, it gives CASNSGTGLSGNTIYF. The chain joins TRBV2 to TRBJ1-3, with 9 bases that match TRBD1. This CDR3 comprises 16 residues. CDR1 SNHLY and CDR2 FYNNEI come from the germline V gene. The V and J ends lost 7 bases and 0 bases, in that order; junction bases with no gene match: 7.

As for this clone: The sample has other DNA sequences that encode this CDR3 too. The chain couples TRBV28 to TRBJ2-1; 9 nucleotides agree with TRBD1. Germline assignment: CDR1 MDHEN and CDR2 SYDVKM. The CDR3 spans 15 residues. The V segment lost 3 bases and the J segment 5 bases; nucleotides outside the gene matches: 5. The DNA for the CDR3 is TGTGCCAGCAGTTTTAGGGACAGGGCCAACAATGAGCAGTTCTTC. It translates to CASSFRDRANNEQFF.

The V call is TRBV27, the J call TRBJ2-3, with 9 nucleotides matching TRBD2. There are 18 residues in the CDR3. With V trimmed by 4 bases and J by 1 base, 12 bases remained unmatched. Looked up from germline, CDR1 is MNHEY and CDR2 is SMNVEV (reference sequence). CDR3 residues: CASSSPLVAGGGTDTQYF. DNA of the CDR3: TGTGCCAGCAGTTCCCCATTAGTGGCGGGAGGGGGCACAGATACGCAGTATTTT.

The rearrangement joins TRBV9 to TRBJ2-3; 10 bases match TRBD2. The CDR3 has 15 residues. The germline V gene encodes CDR1 SGDLS and CDR2 YYNGEE. Trimming at V came to 4 bases and at J to 2 bases, leaving 4 bases not matched to a gene. The chain's CDR3 is CASSPSGSYTDTQYF. The CDR3 region has the DNA TGTGCCAGCAGCCCTAGCGGGAGCTACACAGATACGCAGTATTTT.

This clone was seen a handful of times. The CDR3 DNA follows: TGTGCCAGCAGCTTAGTAGGCGGGGGCACTGAAGCTTTCTTT. Translating it yields CASSLVGGGTEAFF. V and J are TRBV7-9 and TRBJ1-1; TRBD1 is a possible D gene (5 bases). The CDR3 extends over 14 amino acids. Trimming stripped 1 base from V and 4 bases from J, with 10 bases between. Germline CDR1 SEHNR, CDR2 FQNEAQ (reference sequence).

This chain joins TRBV10-3 and TRBJ2-7; D may be TRBD2 (6 bases). Per germline, CDR1 ENHRY and CDR2 SYGVKD. Trimming removed 4 bases at V and 5 bases at J, with 6 bases between. The CDR3 consists of 11 residues. The CDR3 sequence is CAISGGDEQYF. CDR3 sequence (DNA): TGTGCCATCAGTGGGGGGGACGAGCAGTACTTC.

With regard to this clone: One junction end disagrees with the germline gene, perhaps due to a read error. V gene TRBV6-5 combines with J gene TRBJ1-5; D gene unclear. The CDR3 covers 15 residues. Germline lookup yields CDR1 MNHEY and CDR2 SVGAGI. Here the CDR3 DNA reads TGTGCCAGCAGTTACTCGGTCTATAGCAATCAGCTCCAGCATTTT. The encoded protein is CASSYSVYSNQLQHF.

The chain couples TRBV5-4 to TRBJ2-7, with a weak D call TRBD1 (6 bases). V was cut by 3 bases and J by 5 bases, with 12 bases left in between. In germline, CDR1 is SGHNT, CDR2 YYREEE (reference sequence). The CDR3 is 13 residues long. The CDR3 coding sequence is TGTGCCAGCAGCTCAGGGGTGGTGAACGAGCAGTACTTC. Its protein product is CASSSGVVNEQYF. Together with reference TRBV5-4 and TRBJ2-7, the CDR3 gives the full variable domain: ETGVTQSPTHLIKTRGQQVTLRCSSQSGHNTVSWYQQALGQGPQFIFQYYREEENGRGNFPPRFSGLQFPNYSSELNVNALELDDSALYLCASSSGVVNEQYFGPGTRLTVT.

V is TRBV19 and J is TRBJ2-4; unclear D gene. The CDR3 consists of 15 residues. Trimming took off 5 bases at V and 0 bases at J, with 11 bases between the two ends. Germline CDR1 and CDR2: LNHDA and SQIVND (reference sequence). The CDR3 loop reads CASSEQRLAKNIQYF. For the CDR3, the DNA is TGTGCCAGTAGTGAACAAAGACTAGCCAAAAACATTCAGTACTTC.

The chain has TRBV28 and TRBJ1-1; D remains ambiguous. This CDR3 region has 14 residues. V was clipped by 2 bases and J by 0 bases, with 7 bases between them. From germline, CDR1 is MDHEN and CDR2 SYDVKM. Written as DNA, the CDR3 is TGTGCCAGCAGTTTACTGGCCCTGAACACTGAAGCTTTCTTT. It translates to CASSLLALNTEAFF.

Note on this clone: The junction does not match germline at one end; this may be a read error. The chain combines TRBV7-9 with TRBJ2-2; perhaps TRBD2 as D (6 bases). Germline values: CDR1 SEHNR, CDR2 FQNEAQ (reference sequence). The CDR3 length is 15 residues. The CDR3 DNA reads as TGTTCCAGCAGCTCCGGGGGTGGCGGCGCCGGGGAGCTGTTTTTT. Encoded protein: CSSSSGGGGAGELFF. Combining the CDR3 with reference TRBV7-9 and TRBJ2-2 gives the whole variable domain DTGVSQNPRHKITKRGQNVTFRCDPISEHNRLYWYRQTLGQGPEFLTYFQNEAQLEKSRLLSDRFSAERPKGSFSTLEIQRTEQGDSAMYLCSSSSGGGGAGELFFGEGSRLTVL.

This clone was recorded once. The chain has TRBV30 and TRBJ2-2; TRBD1 agrees at 10 bases. The germline gives CDR1 GTSNPN, CDR2 SVGIG (reference sequence). The CDR3 runs 17 residues. V dropped 3 bases and J dropped 3; count of bases not matched to a gene: 10. CDR3 in DNA: TGTGCCTGGAGAGGGACAGGGGTGTGGCGGGACACCGGGGAGCTGTTTTTT. Its translation is CAWRGTGVWRDTGELFF.

The V call is TRBV2, the J call TRBJ1-5; 9 positions agree with TRBD1. The trim removed 5 bases at V and 5 bases at J, leaving 10 bases unmatched. Germline V gene lookup returns CDR1 SNHLY and CDR2 FYNNEI. This CDR3 is built from 16 residues. The CDR3 protein is CASSHNRGRGDQPQHF. The DNA for the CDR3 is TGTGCCAGCAGTCATAACAGGGGGCGCGGGGATCAGCCCCAGCATTTT.

The chain joins TRBV11-1 to TRBJ2-6, with D maybe TRBD1 (5 bases). V was trimmed by 5 bases and J by 0 bases, leaving 17 bases between them. There are 18 residues in the CDR3. CDR1 SGHAT and CDR2 FQDESV come from the germline V gene (reference sequence). The DNA of the CDR3 is TGTGCCAGCAGCCCAAGTAACAGGAACTTCTCTGGGGCCAACGTCCTGACTTTC. This sequence encodes CASSPSNRNFSGANVLTF.

A note on this clone: The germline gene is not matched at one end of the junction; a read error may be the cause. This chain joins TRBV7-9 and TRBJ1-2; no firm D call. This CDR3 region has 12 residues. In germline, CDR1 is SEHNR, CDR2 FQNEAQ (reference sequence). The CDR3 reads CSSSWQDNGYTF. The CDR3 nucleotides read TGTTCCAGCAGCTGGCAGGATAATGGCTACACCTTC.

This clone was counted a single time. The rearrangement uses TRBV4-3 and TRBJ1-2; D unresolved. Germline CDR1 LGHNA, CDR2 YSLEER. Between the trimmed V and J ends, which lost 6 bases and 4 bases, there was a span of 12 bases. The CDR3 runs 13 residues. This chain's CDR3 is CASSQEGIYGYTF. As DNA, the CDR3 is TGCGCCAGCAGTCAGGAGGGAATCTATGGCTACACCTTC.